This TCR beta chain was obtained from a study of identical twins. Template switching added a universal primer binding site, and final cDNA carried unique molecular identifiers. From the 5' RACE reads, TCRdb called clonotypes with MiXCR, one entry per CDR3 protein. The sample carries 250,000 or so distinct CDR3 sequences, approximately 12% recorded once. V gave up 7 bases and J gave up 4 bases; unmatched junction bases: 7. CDR3 length: 14 amino acids. Germline V CDR1 and CDR2: KGHDR, SFDVKD. In its sample, this clonotype was seen many times. The antigen remains undetermined. General study findings and limits: Models underpredicted monozygotic twin sharing of out-of-frame TCR alpha. Abundant beta clonotypes from cord blood bore fewer insertions; memory repertoires lacked this pattern. In zero-insertion analyses, partial confounding could arise from invariant MAIT and iNKT cells.

Another study also made use of these data, one on yellow fever vaccine responses in identical twins.

The V call is TRBV24-1, the J call TRBJ2-7; 9 nucleotides match TRBD1. This clonotype was obtained from a woman between 18 and 29 years old in good health. The sequenced sample consisted of memory (CD45RO+) T cells sorted from blood. CDR3 DNA sequence: TGTGCCACCAGCGACCCGGGACAGGGATACGAGCAGTACTTC. Translation: CATSDPGQGYEQYF.